The rows below give T cell receptor beta chains drawn from one sample of a study of spatial heterogeneity in lung cancer. TCRdb fed the 5' RACE reads into MiXCR, producing one record per CDR3 protein. The table shows some 40,000 distinct CDR3 sequences, with 4% to 6% occurring only once. This sample comprised PBMCs, obtained at surgery. The receptors were sampled from a female donor with early-stage non-small cell lung cancer. Each CDR3 is given with its conserved first and last residue. The D gene is left open where the match is weak. The size entry is marked missing in some rows and otherwise reads once, few, many or a size class.

J	size	V	D	DNA	CDR3
TRBJ2-7	many	TRBV18	-	TGTGCCAGCTCACTCAAACAGGGAGGAGAGCAGTACTTC	CASSLKQGGEQYF
TRBJ2-4	many	TRBV11-2	-	TGTGCCAGCAGCTTAGTCGGGGGCCCAGCCAAAAACATTCAGTACTTC	CASSLVGGPAKNIQYF
TRBJ1-2	-	TRBV7-8	-	TGTGCCAGCAGCCCCCGGACAGCATATGGCTACACCTTC	CASSPRTAYGYTF
TRBJ2-4	-	TRBV2	-	TGTGCCAGCAGTGAAGGTCGCAGGGGAAAGGAAAACATTCAGTACTTC	CASSEGRRGKENIQYF
TRBJ2-7	many	TRBV15	TRBD1	TGTGCCACCAGCAGAGACCGACAGGGGGTAGACGAGCAGTACTTC	CATSRDRQGVDEQYF
TRBJ2-4	-	TRBV6-5	-	TGTGCCAGCAGTTACCAGGTATCGGGAGCCAAAAACATTCAGTACTTC	CASSYQVSGAKNIQYF
TRBJ2-7	many	TRBV6-5	TRBD2	TGTGCCAGCAGTTACTCTAGCGGGGTGGTGACCTACGAGCAGTACTTC	CASSYSSGVVTYEQYF
TRBJ1-2	-	TRBV18	TRBD1	TGTGCCAGCTCACCCGGGACAGCCAACTATGGCTACACCTTC	CASSPGTANYGYTF
TRBJ2-7	few	TRBV20-1	-	TGCAGCATCCCCGGTAGGGCCTCCTACGAGCAGTACTTC	CSIPGRASYEQYF
TRBJ1-6	-	TRBV7-2	-	TGTGCCAGCAGCTTAAGAGGCAGGGGAGAATCACCCCTCCACTTT	CASSLRGRGESPLHF
TRBJ2-7	many	TRBV11-1	-	TGTGCCAGCAGCTTAGCGGGCCGCTACGAGCAGTACTTC	CASSLAGRYEQYF
TRBJ2-3	medium-sized	TRBV27	-	TGTGCCAGCAGTTCCCCTCAACGCGGCACAGATACGCAGTATTTT	CASSSPQRGTDTQYF